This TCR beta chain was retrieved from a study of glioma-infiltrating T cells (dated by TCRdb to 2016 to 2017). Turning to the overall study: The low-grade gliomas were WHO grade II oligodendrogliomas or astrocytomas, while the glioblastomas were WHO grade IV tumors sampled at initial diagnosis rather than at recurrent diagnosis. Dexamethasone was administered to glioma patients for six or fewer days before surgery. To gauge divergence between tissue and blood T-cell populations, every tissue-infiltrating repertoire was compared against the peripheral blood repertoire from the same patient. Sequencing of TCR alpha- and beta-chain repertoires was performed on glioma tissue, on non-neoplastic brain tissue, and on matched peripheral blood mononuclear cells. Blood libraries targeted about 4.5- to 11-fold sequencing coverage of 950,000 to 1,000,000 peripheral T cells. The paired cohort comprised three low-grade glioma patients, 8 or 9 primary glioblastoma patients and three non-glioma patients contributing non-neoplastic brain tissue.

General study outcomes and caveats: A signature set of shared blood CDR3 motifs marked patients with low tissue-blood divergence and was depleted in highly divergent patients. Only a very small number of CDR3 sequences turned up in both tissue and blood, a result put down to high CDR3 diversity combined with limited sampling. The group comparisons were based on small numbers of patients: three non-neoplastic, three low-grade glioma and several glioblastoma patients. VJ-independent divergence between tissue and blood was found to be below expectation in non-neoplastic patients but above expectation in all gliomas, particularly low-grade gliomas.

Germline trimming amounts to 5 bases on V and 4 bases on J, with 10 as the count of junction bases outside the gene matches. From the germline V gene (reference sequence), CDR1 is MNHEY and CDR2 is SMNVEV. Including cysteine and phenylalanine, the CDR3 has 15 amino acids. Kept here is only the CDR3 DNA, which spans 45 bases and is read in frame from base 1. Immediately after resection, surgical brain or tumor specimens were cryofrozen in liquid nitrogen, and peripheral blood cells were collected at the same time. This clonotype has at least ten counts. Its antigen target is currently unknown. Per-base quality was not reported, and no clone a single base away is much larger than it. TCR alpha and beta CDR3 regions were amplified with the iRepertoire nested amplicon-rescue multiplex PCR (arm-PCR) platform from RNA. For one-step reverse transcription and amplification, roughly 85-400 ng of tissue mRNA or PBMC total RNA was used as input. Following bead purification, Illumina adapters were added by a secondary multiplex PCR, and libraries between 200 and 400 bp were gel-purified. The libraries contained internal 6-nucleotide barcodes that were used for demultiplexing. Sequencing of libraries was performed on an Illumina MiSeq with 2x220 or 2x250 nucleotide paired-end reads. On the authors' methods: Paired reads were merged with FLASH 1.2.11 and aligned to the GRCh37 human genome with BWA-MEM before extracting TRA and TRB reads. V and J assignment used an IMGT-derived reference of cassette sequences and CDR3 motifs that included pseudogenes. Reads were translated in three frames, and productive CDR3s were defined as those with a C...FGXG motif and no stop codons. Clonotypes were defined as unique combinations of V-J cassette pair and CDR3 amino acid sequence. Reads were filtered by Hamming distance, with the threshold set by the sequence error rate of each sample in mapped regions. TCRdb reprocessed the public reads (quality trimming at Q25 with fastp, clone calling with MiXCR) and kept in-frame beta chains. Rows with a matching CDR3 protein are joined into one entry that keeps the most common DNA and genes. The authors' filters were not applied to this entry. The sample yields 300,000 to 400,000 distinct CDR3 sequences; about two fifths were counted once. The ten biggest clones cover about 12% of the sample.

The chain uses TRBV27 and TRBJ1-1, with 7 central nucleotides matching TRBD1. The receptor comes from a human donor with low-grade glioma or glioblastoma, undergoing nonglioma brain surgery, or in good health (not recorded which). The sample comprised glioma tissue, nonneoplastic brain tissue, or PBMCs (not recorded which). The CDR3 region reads CASSHNRQGATEAFF. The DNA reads TGTGCCAGCAGTCATAACCGACAGGGCGCCACTGAAGCTTTCTTT.